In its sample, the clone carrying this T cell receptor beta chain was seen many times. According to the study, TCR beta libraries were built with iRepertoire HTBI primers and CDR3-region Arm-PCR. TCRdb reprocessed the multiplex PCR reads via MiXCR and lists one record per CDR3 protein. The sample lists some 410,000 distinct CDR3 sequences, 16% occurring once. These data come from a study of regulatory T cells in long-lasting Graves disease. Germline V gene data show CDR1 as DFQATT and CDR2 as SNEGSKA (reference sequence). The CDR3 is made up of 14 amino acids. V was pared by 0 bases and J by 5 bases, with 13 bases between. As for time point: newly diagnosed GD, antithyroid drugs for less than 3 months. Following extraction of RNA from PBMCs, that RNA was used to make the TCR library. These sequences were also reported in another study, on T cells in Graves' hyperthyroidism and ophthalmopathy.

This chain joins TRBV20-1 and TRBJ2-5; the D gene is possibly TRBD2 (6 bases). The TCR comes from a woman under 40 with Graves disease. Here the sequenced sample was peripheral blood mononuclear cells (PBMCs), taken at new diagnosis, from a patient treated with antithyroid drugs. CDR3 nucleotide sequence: TGCAGTGCTAGAGAAGGAGGGCCAGTTGAGACCCAGTACTTC. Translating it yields CSAREGGPVETQYF.